This entry lists 30 T cell receptor beta chains sequenced from one sample in a study of T-cell memory formation after mild COVID-19. TCRdb processed the 5' RACE reads anew with MiXCR; each CDR3 protein has one entry. Of 190,000 or so distinct CDR3 sequences in the sample, 27% were seen once. The sequenced sample consisted of PBMCs or a T cell subset sorted from them (not recorded which). The receptors stem from an adult woman who had mild COVID-19 (a few samples of this study predate the infection). Cell type and time point are not known.

This clonotype showed up just a few times. This chain connects TRBV7-2 to TRBJ2-2, with 10 bases lining up with TRBD1. The ends lost 1 base at V and 2 bases at J; junction bases unmatched: 4. The length of the CDR3 is 17 residues. The V gene's germline CDR1 is SGHTA and CDR2 FQGNSA. In DNA, the CDR3 is TGTGCCAGCAGCTTAGTTGGGACAGGGGCTAACACCGGGGAGCTGTTTTTT. This codes for CASSLVGTGANTGELFF.

The gene calls are TRBV4-3 and TRBJ2-5; possible D gene TRBD2, 5 bases. The CDR3 is 16 amino acids. Trimming shortened V by 4 bases and J by 1 base, and 16 bases separated the two germline ends. Germline V gene data show CDR1 as LGHNA and CDR2 as YSLEER. The CDR3 nucleotides read TGCGCCAGCAGCCCGATACTCTGGGAGTTCCAAGAGACCCAGTACTTC. It is translated as CASSPILWEFQETQYF.

This clonotype came up a few times. The gene calls are TRBV30 and TRBJ1-5, with D uncertain. V was shortened by 1 base and J by 0 bases, with 10 bases between the two germline ends. Per germline, CDR1 GTSNPN and CDR2 SVGIG (reference sequence). The CDR3 covers 15 residues. The CDR3 DNA reads as TGTGCCTGGAGTGGGGGATTCAATAGCAATCAGCCCCAGCATTTT. It encodes CAWSGGFNSNQPQHF.

The chain combines TRBV18 with TRBJ2-7, with D uncertain. The V end was cut by 2 bases, the J end by 4 bases, with 12 bases between. CDR1 KGHSH and CDR2 LQKENI come from the germline V gene. The CDR3 is 14 residues long. The CDR3 is CASSPSSRTYEQYF. The CDR3 coding sequence is TGTGCCAGCTCACCATCTTCCAGAACATACGAGCAGTACTTC.

This chain links TRBV6-2 or TRBV6-3 with TRBJ2-5; 10 bases fit TRBD1. The CDR3 length is 14 residues. V gave up 7 bases and J gave up 6 bases; unmatched junction bases: 8. The germline V gene has CDR1 MNHEY and CDR2 SVGEGT. CDR3 nucleotides: TGTGCCAGCAAAGCCGGGACAGGGGAGAAGACCCAGTACTTC. Translating it yields CASKAGTGEKTQYF.

This clonotype was seen more than once but under ten times. V is TRBV21-1 and J is TRBJ2-7. TRBV21-1 is shown as a pseudogene. CDR3 length: 13 residues. CDR3 nucleotides: TGTGCCAGCAGCAAATGGGGATCCTACGAGCAGTACTTC. It translates to CASSKWGSYEQYF.

The chain carries TRBV7-2 and TRBJ2-5; tentatively, D is TRBD2 (6 bases). Trimming took off 2 bases at V and 5 bases at J, with 18 bases between the two ends. From germline, CDR1 is SGHTA and CDR2 FQGNSA. The CDR3 covers 16 residues. The CDR3 here is CASSLSWIGSRETQYF. Written as DNA, the CDR3 is TGTGCCAGCAGCTTATCCTGGATCGGGAGCAGGGAGACCCAGTACTTC.

This clonotype was detected a few times. The chain employs TRBV7-2 and TRBJ1-2; no clear D gene. V lost 6 bases and J 2 bases, leaving 10 bases between the germline ends. Germline CDR1 is SGHTA and CDR2 is FQGNSA. The CDR3 has 13 residues. The CDR3 nucleotides are TGTGCCAGCAGGGGTCCGTCCAACTATGGCTACACCTTC. It is translated as CASRGPSNYGYTF.

This clonotype turned up a few times. The rearrangement joins TRBV6-5 to TRBJ2-7, with D possibly being TRBD2 (7 bases). Germline V lookup: CDR1 MNHEY, CDR2 SVGAGI. V lost 6 bases and J 0 bases, leaving 12 bases between the germline ends. This CDR3 contains 14 residues. DNA of the CDR3: TGTGCCAGCAGCTATGGGGGGGCCTCCTACGAGCAGTACTTC. Amino acids: CASSYGGASYEQYF.

V and J are TRBV5-1 and TRBJ1-4; unclear D gene. Per germline, CDR1 SGHRS and CDR2 YFSETQ. The length of the CDR3 is 15 residues. The V end lost 0 bases, the J end lost 2 bases, and 8 bases lay between the germline ends. CDR3 amino acids: CASSLEGATNEKLFF. DNA for the CDR3: TGCGCCAGCAGCTTGGAGGGAGCCACTAATGAAAAACTGTTTTTT.

This clonotype was counted between two and nine times. The chain joins TRBV10-3 to TRBJ2-3, with 9 bases fitting TRBD2. The V gene's germline CDR1 is ENHRY and CDR2 SYGVKD. The CDR3 loop spans 13 amino acids. Trimming removed 0 bases from V and 9 bases from J; junction bases left unmatched: 1. The chain's CDR3 is CAISESAGGTQYF. The CDR3 bases are TGTGCCATCAGTGAGTCGGCGGGGGGGACGCAGTATTTT.

This clonotype was seen a few times. The rearrangement uses TRBV11-1 and TRBJ2-1; D ambiguous. This CDR3 has 16 residues. Trimming took 4 bases from V and 6 from J, leaving 19 bases between them. Per the germline V gene, CDR1 is SGHAT and CDR2 is FQDESV (reference sequence). Here the CDR3 DNA reads TGTGCCAGCAGCTCGACGGTAAAAGCCCGTCCCAATGAGCAGTTCTTC. This sequence encodes CASSSTVKARPNEQFF. Full variable domain (outside the CDR3, taken from reference TRBV11-1 and TRBJ2-1): EAEVAQSPRYKITEKSQAVAFWCDPISGHATLYWYRQILGQGPELLVQFQDESVVDDSQLPKDRFSAERLKGVDSTLKIQPAELGDSAMYLCASSSTVKARPNEQFFGPGTRLTVL.

The gene calls are TRBV15 and TRBJ1-5; D uncertain. Germline lookup yields CDR1 LNHNV and CDR2 YYDKDF (reference sequence). The ends were cut back, 2 bases at V and 4 bases at J, with 12 bases in the middle. CDR3 length: 15 amino acids. The CDR3 sequence: CATSRPPSGNQPQHF. The CDR3 DNA reads as TGTGCCACCAGCAGACCTCCGTCGGGGAATCAGCCCCAGCATTTT.

A few counts support this clonotype. The DNA of the CDR3 is TGTGCCAGCAGCTCTGAGGGCCGGAGCTCCTACGAGCAGTACTTC. Encoded protein: CASSSEGRSSYEQYF. The chain combines TRBV7-9 with TRBJ2-7, with a possible D match to TRBD2 (5 bases). V gave up 4 bases and J gave up 0 bases, with 13 bases separating them. The CDR3 is 15 amino acids. The V gene's germline CDR1 is SEHNR and CDR2 FQNEAQ (reference sequence). Based on the CDR3 plus reference TRBV7-9 and TRBJ2-7, the full variable domain is DTGVSQNPRHKITKRGQNVTFRCDPISEHNRLYWYRQTLGQGPEFLTYFQNEAQLEKSRLLSDRFSAERPKGSFSTLEIQRTEQGDSAMYLCASSSEGRSSYEQYFGPGTRLTVT.

V is TRBV20-1 and J is TRBJ1-2; 7 positions match TRBD1. Germline V CDR1 and CDR2: DFQATT, SNEGSKA (reference sequence). J was trimmed by 4 bases and V by 3 bases; bases with no gene match: 14. This CDR3 comprises 16 residues. Written as DNA, the CDR3 is TGCAGTGCTAGTCCCCTCAGACAGGGTCTATTCTATGGCTACACCTTC. This gives the protein CSASPLRQGLFYGYTF.

This clonotype appeared a few times. The V call is TRBV4-2, the J call TRBJ2-4, with 9 bases lining up with TRBD2. The germline CDR1 and CDR2 sequences are LGHNA and YNFKEQ. The CDR3 runs 18 residues. After removal of 3 bases from V and 0 bases from J, the junction contained 9 bases not matched to a gene. The DNA of the CDR3 is TGTGCCAGCAGCCACCTAGGGCTAGCGGGGTCAGCCAAAAACATTCAGTACTTC. Its protein product is CASSHLGLAGSAKNIQYF.

This chain uses TRBV11-2 with TRBJ2-3, with 15 bases fitting TRBD2. With 5 bases clipped from V and 2 bases from J, the junction kept 5 bases outside the gene matches. The CDR3 is 17 amino acids. CDR1 is SGHAT and CDR2 is FQNNGV in the germline V gene. CDR3 protein: CASSRGLAGGITDTQYF. The DNA of the CDR3 is TGTGCCAGCAGCCGGGGACTAGCGGGAGGTATCACAGATACGCAGTATTTT.

CDR3 DNA: TGTGCCAGCTCACCACAGGGAAGGGTGCGAGAGACCCAGTACTTC. Protein product: CASSPQGRVRETQYF. This sequence joins TRBV18 and TRBJ2-5; no clear D gene. CDR1 KGHSH and CDR2 LQKENI come from the germline V gene. Trimming stripped 1 base from V and 4 bases from J, with 13 bases between. CDR3 size: 15 residues.

The sample holds a few counts of this clonotype. The chain combines TRBV6-5 with TRBJ2-1, with unresolved D. The CDR3 is 17 residues long. The V and J ends lost 4 bases and 5 bases respectively, with 21 bases between them. Germline loops: CDR1 MNHEY, CDR2 SVGAGI. CDR3 loop: CASSSAPILAGHNEQFF. The DNA for the CDR3 is TGTGCCAGCAGTTCCGCCCCGATACTTGCCGGCCACAATGAGCAGTTCTTC.

The chain couples TRBV14 to TRBJ2-3; no clear D gene. Germline values: CDR1 SGHDN, CDR2 FVKESK. The CDR3 length is 14 residues. The V end lost 0 bases, the J end lost 4 bases, and 8 bases lay between the germline ends. The CDR3 is CASSQDRSADTQYF. In DNA, the CDR3 is TGTGCCAGCAGCCAAGACCGGTCGGCAGATACGCAGTATTTT.

The chain has TRBV7-2 and TRBJ2-7; a possible D gene is TRBD2 (6 bases). The CDR3 totals 15 residues. Germline loops: CDR1 SGHTA, CDR2 FQGNSA. Trimming removed 5 bases at V and 6 bases at J, with 20 bases between. This chain's CDR3 is CASSPGTWGSLEQYF. In nucleotides, the CDR3 is TGTGCCAGCAGCCCAGGGACTTGGGGTTCTCTCGAGCAGTACTTC.

This chain links TRBV24-1 with TRBJ2-7, with 7 bases identical to TRBD2. The germline CDR1 and CDR2 sequences are KGHDR and SFDVKD. The CDR3 extends over 16 amino acids. V was clipped by 3 bases and J by 5 bases; unmatched bases: 12. The CDR3 nucleotides read TGTGCCACCAGTGATCCATCCGAGGGGCGGGAGAACGAGCAGTACTTC. Translating it yields CATSDPSEGRENEQYF.

The V gene is TRBV21-1, the J gene TRBJ2-7. TRBV21-1 is termed a pseudogene. CDR3 size: 13 residues. CDR3 in amino acids: CASSKPSAYEQYF. CDR3 in DNA: TGTGCCAGCAGCAAACCATCAGCCTACGAGCAGTACTTC.

This clonotype was counted only a few times. The J gene is TRBJ2-5, the V gene TRBV18; tentatively, D is TRBD2 (6 bases). Germline values: CDR1 KGHSH, CDR2 LQKENI. This CDR3 region has 14 residues. Trimming took off 3 bases at V and 0 bases at J, with 8 bases between the two ends. CDR3 region: CASSPGLNQETQYF. The CDR3 DNA is TGTGCCAGCTCACCGGGACTGAACCAAGAGACCCAGTACTTC.

V and J are TRBV7-2 and TRBJ1-3, with D unclear. The CDR3 runs 14 residues. Germline loops: CDR1 SGHTA, CDR2 FQGNSA. V was pared by 2 bases and J by 4 bases, with 9 bases between. CDR3 in DNA: TGTGCCAGCAGCTTATACGACGCCGGAAACACCATATATTTT. This sequence encodes CASSLYDAGNTIYF.

Remarks on this clonotype: One base away lies a much larger clone, so this may be a sequencing read error. The J gene is TRBJ2-1, the V gene TRBV20-1; TRBD2 agrees at 7 bases. Germline V gene lookup returns CDR1 DFQATT and CDR2 SNEGSKA (reference sequence). V lost 5 bases, J lost 7 bases, and 14 bases stayed unmatched. The CDR3 contains 15 residues. CDR3 nucleotides: TGCAGTGCTCTTAGACTAGAGGGAGGGCCAAATGAGCAGTTCTTC. Its translation: CSALRLEGGPNEQFF.

The sample holds a few counts of this clonotype. The chain carries TRBV7-2 and TRBJ2-1, with 12 nucleotides matching TRBD2. CDR3 size: 16 residues. CDR1 SGHTA and CDR2 FQGNSA come from the germline V gene. V shed 5 bases and J 8 bases; nucleotides not matched to a gene: 10. CDR3 loop: CASSPQTSGSGHEQFF. The CDR3 coding sequence is TGTGCCAGCAGCCCTCAGACTAGCGGGAGTGGCCATGAGCAGTTCTTC.

J is TRBJ2-5 and V is TRBV29-1; 10 bases are shared with TRBD2. This CDR3 comprises 16 residues. The V segment lost 1 base and the J segment 5 bases; nucleotides outside the gene matches: 10. CDR1 SQVTM and CDR2 ANQGSEA come from the germline V gene. The CDR3 is CSVEGPSGRGRETQYF. Here the CDR3 DNA reads TGCAGCGTTGAAGGCCCTAGCGGGAGAGGTAGGGAGACCCAGTACTTC.

In its sample, this clonotype was seen a few times. This rearrangement joins TRBV7-3 to TRBJ2-3; D remains unclear. Looked up from germline, CDR1 is SGHTA and CDR2 is FQGTGA. Trimming removed 2 bases from V and 10 bases from J, with 13 bases in between. This CDR3 is 13 amino acids long. The DNA for the CDR3 is TGTGCCAGCAGCTTAGGAGTTGGAGTACCGCAGTATTTT. It translates to CASSLGVGVPQYF. The whole variable domain, remainder taken from reference TRBV7-3 and TRBJ2-3, is GAGVSQTPSNKVTEKGKYVELRCDPISGHTALYWYRQSLGQGPEFLIYFQGTGAADDSGLPNDRFFAVRPEGSVSTLKIQRTERGDSAVYLCASSLGVGVPQYFGPGTRLTVL.

The sample holds a few counts of this clonotype. The chain combines TRBV4-2 with TRBJ2-1, with D possibly matching TRBD1 (6 bases). Germline CDR1 is LGHNA and CDR2 is YNFKEQ. V lost 0 bases and J 13 bases, leaving 7 bases between the germline ends. CDR3 length: 11 amino acids. The CDR3 DNA is TGTGCCAGCAGCCAAGAAGGGGGACAGTTCTTC. Its translation is CASSQEGGQFF.